This TCR beta chain was recorded in a study of T-cell memory formation after mild COVID-19. Study-wide points: Contracting CD4+ clones lay largely in CM and EM, with CD8+ ones residing in EMRA.

The CDR3 has 13 residues. V lost 6 bases to trimming and J lost 9 bases, with 15 bases between them. TCRdb fed the 5' RACE reads into MiXCR, producing one record per CDR3 protein. The sample lists 150,000 or so distinct CDR3 sequences, 9.5% to 13% occurring once. This clonotype was seen more than once but under ten times. The antigen is not known. The sequenced material came from PBMCs or a T cell subset sorted from them (not recorded which). The TCR sequence derives from a man younger than 30 who had mild COVID-19 (a few samples of this study predate the infection). Cell type and time point are not known. This chain joins TRBV12-3 or TRBV12-4 and TRBJ2-1; D assignment may be TRBD1 or TRBD2 (5 bases each). As DNA, the CDR3 is TGTGCCAGCAGACCAACAGGTCGGGGTGAGCAGTTCTTC. Translation: CASRPTGRGEQFF.